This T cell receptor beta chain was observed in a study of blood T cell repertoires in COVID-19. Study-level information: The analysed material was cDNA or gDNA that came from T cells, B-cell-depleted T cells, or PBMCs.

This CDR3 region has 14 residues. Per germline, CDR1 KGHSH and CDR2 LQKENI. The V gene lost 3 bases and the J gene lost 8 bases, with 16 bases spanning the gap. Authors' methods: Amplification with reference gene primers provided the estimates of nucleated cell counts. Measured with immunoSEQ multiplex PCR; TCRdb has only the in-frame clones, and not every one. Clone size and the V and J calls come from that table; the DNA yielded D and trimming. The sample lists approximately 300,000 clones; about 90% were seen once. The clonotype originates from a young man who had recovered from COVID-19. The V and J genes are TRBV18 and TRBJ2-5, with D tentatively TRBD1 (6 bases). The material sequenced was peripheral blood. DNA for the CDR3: TGTGCCAGCTCACCTCGACAGGAGGAAATTACCCAGTACTTC. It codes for CASSPRQEEITQYF.